One and the same sample provided the 20 T cell receptor beta chains below, sequenced in a study of OX40 agonist ivuxolimab in advanced cancers. TCRdb keeps only in-frame clones here, not all; method: immunoSEQ multiplex PCR. Here the sample spans about 62,000 clones, roughly nine tenths being singletons. The sample was CD4+ or CD8+ T cells sorted from blood, taken in a trial of the OX40 agonist ivuxolimab. All receptors come from an adult with an advanced solid tumor such as melanoma, head and neck, liver or kidney cancer.

The rearrangement joins TRBV30 to TRBJ1-1; D is undetermined. This CDR3 comprises 12 residues. Deletions cut 8 bases from V and 3 bases from J, with 13 bases between. In germline, CDR1 is GTSNPN, CDR2 SVGIG (reference sequence). The CDR3, as DNA: TGTGCCAGCAGGACGGTGGACACTGAAGCTTTCTTT. Its translation: CASRTVDTEAFF.

The table lists this clone with a count of one. J is TRBJ2-7 and V is TRBV30; D is perhaps TRBD2 (6 bases). Germline CDR1 reads GTSNPN; CDR2 reads SVGIG (reference sequence). The CDR3 is 14 amino acids. Trimming shortened V by 3 bases and J by 6 bases, and 18 bases separated the two germline ends. The CDR3 DNA reads TGTGCCTGGAGAGCTAGCGTCCGTCCCCGCGAGCAGTACTTC. Its translation: CAWRASVRPREQYF.

The chain uses TRBV28 and TRBJ1-5; D remains unclear. The CDR3 runs to 12 residues. CDR1 and CDR2 from the germline V gene are MDHEN and SYDVKM. With 4 bases removed from V and 7 bases from J, the gap between germline ends came to 8 bases. CDR3 loop: CASSSRRQPQHF. CDR3 coding DNA: TGTGCCAGCAGTTCAAGGAGACAGCCCCAGCATTTT.

The V and J genes are TRBV29-1 and TRBJ2-1; 7 positions agree with TRBD2. CDR1 and CDR2 (germline): SQVTM, ANQGSEA. The CDR3 has 13 amino acids. The junction had 9 bases not matched to a gene; V was cut back by 0 bases and J by 13 bases. This CDR3 is CSVEDSGTIIQFF. CDR3 bases: TGCAGCGTTGAAGATTCGGGGACTATTATCCAGTTCTTC.

The chain recombines TRBV7-3 with TRBJ2-1; no clear D gene. The CDR3 spans 13 residues. CDR1 and CDR2 (germline): SGHTA, FQGTGA. The V end was cut by 1 base, the J end by 5 bases, with 6 bases between. CDR3 in amino acids: CASSLSLDNEQFF. CDR3 nucleotides: TGTGCCAGCAGCTTAAGTTTAGACAATGAGCAGTTCTTC.

V and J are TRBV5-1 and TRBJ2-3; D is perhaps TRBD1 (6 bases). Germline-derived CDR1 and CDR2 are SGHRS and YFSETQ. The germline V and J ends were trimmed by 2 bases and 4 bases, with 14 bases remaining between them. This CDR3 spans 15 amino acids. The CDR3 loop is CASSFTGIRPDTQYF. The CDR3, as DNA: TGCGCCAGCAGCTTTACAGGGATTCGGCCAGATACGCAGTATTTT.

The J gene is TRBJ1-5, the V gene TRBV28, with D possibly matching TRBD1 (6 bases). The CDR3 runs 15 residues. Germline assignment: CDR1 MDHEN and CDR2 SYDVKM. Trimming shortened V by 2 bases and J by 4 bases, and 12 bases separated the two germline ends. CDR3 sequence reads: CASSLEGGLNQPQHF. DNA for the CDR3: TGTGCCAGCAGTTTAGAGGGGGGACTGAATCAGCCCCAGCATTTT.

The chain has TRBV28 and TRBJ2-1, with 11 bases matching TRBD2. CDR1 and CDR2 (germline): MDHEN, SYDVKM. The CDR3 contains 14 residues. V lost 5 bases, J lost 6 bases, and 3 bases stayed unmatched. The CDR3 spells CASSPSGGTNEQFF. CDR3 nucleotide sequence: TGTGCCAGCAGTCCTAGCGGGGGGACCAATGAGCAGTTCTTC.

The rearrangement uses TRBV28 and TRBJ2-5, with D possibly TRBD1 on 6 matching bases. CDR1 is MDHEN and CDR2 is SYDVKM in the germline V gene. The V and J ends lost 2 bases and 5 bases respectively, with 9 bases between them. The CDR3 totals 13 residues. Here the CDR3 DNA reads TGTGCCAGCAGTTTAACCACAGGGGAGACCCAGTACTTC. This translates into CASSLTTGETQYF.

Turning to this clone: The same CDR3 can be traced to other DNA sequences in this sample. This CDR3 is CASNSQVRDEQYF. DNA of the CDR3: TGTGCCAGCAACTCGCAAGTGAGAGACGAGCAGTACTTC. This chain links TRBV6-6 with TRBJ2-7; D is unclear. The CDR3 is 13 residues long. CDR1 and CDR2 (germline): MNHNY, SVGAGI (reference sequence). V was shortened by 7 bases and J by 5 bases, with 15 bases between the two germline ends.

This chain joins TRBV29-1 and TRBJ2-2, with D possibly matching TRBD1 (5 bases). Germline V lookup: CDR1 SQVTM, CDR2 ANQGSEA. V dropped 3 bases and J dropped 1 base, with 6 bases sitting between them. The CDR3 sequence is 13 residues long. The chain's CDR3 is CSVDQGNTGELFF. The CDR3 DNA is TGCAGCGTTGATCAGGGGAACACCGGGGAGCTGTTTTTT.

The CDR3 reads CASSLGLGVGEQFF. In DNA, the CDR3 is TGTGCCAGCAGCCTCGGACTGGGGGTGGGTGAGCAGTTCTTC. V is TRBV11-2 and J is TRBJ2-1; D assignment may be TRBD1 or TRBD2 (5 bases each). Germline assignment: CDR1 SGHAT and CDR2 FQNNGV. The CDR3 contains 14 residues. V was shortened by 5 bases and J by 9 bases, with 17 bases between the two germline ends.

The CDR3 region is CASSLTSGGAPDTQYF. The CDR3 DNA sequence: TGCGCCAGCAGCTTAACTAGCGGGGGGGCCCCAGATACGCAGTATTTT. The J gene is TRBJ2-3, the V gene TRBV5-1, with 13 bases lining up with TRBD2. After removal of 2 bases from V and 4 bases from J, the junction contained 4 bases not matched to a gene. Germline CDR1 reads SGHRS; CDR2 reads YFSETQ. CDR3 length equals 16 residues.

This sequence joins TRBV5-4 and TRBJ1-3; D gene unclear. Trimming took 0 bases from V and 0 from J, leaving 10 bases between them. The CDR3 covers 16 residues. Germline lookup yields CDR1 SGHNT and CDR2 YYREEE (reference sequence). This CDR3 reads CASSLGGKSSGNTIYF. The DNA of the CDR3 is TGTGCCAGCAGCTTGGGAGGCAAGAGCTCTGGAAACACCATATATTTT.

This chain uses TRBV10-3 with TRBJ2-2; possible D gene TRBD1, 5 bases. Between the trimmed V and J ends, which lost 6 bases and 3 bases, there was a span of 8 bases. CDR1 is ENHRY, CDR2 SYGVKD, per germline. The CDR3 sequence is 13 residues long. The CDR3 sequence: CAIRGHYTGELFF. CDR3 DNA sequence: TGTGCCATCAGAGGACACTACACCGGGGAGCTGTTTTTT.

The chain carries TRBV11-2 and TRBJ1-6; maybe TRBD1 (5 bases). V was pared by 5 bases and J by 9 bases, with 11 bases between. CDR3 length: 13 residues. Germline V gene sequence: CDR1 SGHAT, CDR2 FQNNGV. For the CDR3, the DNA is TGTGCCAGCAGCGCAGGGTCTGGTTCACCCCTCCACTTT. Its translation is CASSAGSGSPLHF.

In DNA, the CDR3 is TGTGCCAGCAGCCCCCAGGAACGGAGGGGAGTGCAGTACTTC. Translating it yields CASSPQERRGVQYF. This rearrangement joins TRBV9 to TRBJ2-7; tentatively, D is TRBD2 (6 bases). Germline V lookup: CDR1 SGDLS, CDR2 YYNGEE. This CDR3 is built from 14 residues. V gave up 4 bases and J gave up 9 bases, with 20 bases separating them.

The chain uses TRBV18 and TRBJ2-7, with TRBD2 as a possible D gene (5 bases). The CDR3 sequence is 14 residues long. Trimming stripped 5 bases from V and 1 base from J, with 12 bases between. Germline V gene data show CDR1 as KGHSH and CDR2 as LQKENI. This CDR3 reads CASSGRRDSYEQYF. CDR3 nucleotide sequence: TGTGCCAGCTCAGGTCGTCGGGATTCCTACGAGCAGTACTTC.

The rearrangement links TRBV5-5 to TRBJ2-7, with D possibly being TRBD2 (5 bases). The CDR3 runs 16 residues. The germline gives CDR1 SGHKS, CDR2 YYEKEE (reference sequence). V lost 4 bases to trimming and J lost 3 bases, with 20 bases between them. CDR3 residues: CASSPRWPGEGYEQYF. The CDR3 DNA reads as TGTGCCAGCAGCCCCCGGTGGCCCGGGGAAGGCTACGAGCAGTACTTC.

The chain employs TRBV19 and TRBJ1-1; no clear D gene. This CDR3 contains 13 residues. Trimming took 1 base from V and 1 from J, leaving 4 bases between them. CDR1 is LNHDA and CDR2 is SQIVND in the germline V gene (reference sequence). Written as DNA, the CDR3 is TGTGCCAGTAGTATAGCACAGAACACTGAAGCTTTCTTT. Translation: CASSIAQNTEAFF. Complete variable domain (other parts from reference TRBV19 and TRBJ1-1): DGGITQSPKYLFRKEGQNVTLSCEQNLNHDAMYWYRQDPGQGLRLIYYSQIVNDFQKGDIAEGYSVSREKKESFPLTVTSAQKNPTAFYLCASSIAQNTEAFFGQGTRLTVV.